The 30 T cell receptor beta chains below come from one sample, sequenced in a study of blood T cell repertoires in COVID-19. This table comes from immunoSEQ multiplex PCR, and its TCRdb copy is limited to in-frame clones, with some not included. Of about 250,000 clones listed, 70% to 90% are singletons. Sequenced material: peripheral blood. Source of these receptors: an elderly man with acute or convalescent COVID-19.

The rearrangement links TRBV7-2 to TRBJ2-5; 7 bases are a match to TRBD2. Germline CDR1 reads SGHTA; CDR2 reads FQGNSA. This CDR3 spans 15 amino acids. J lost 2 bases, V lost 3 bases, and 6 bases had no gene match. This chain's CDR3 is CASSFALAEQETQYF. CDR3 DNA: TGTGCCAGCAGCTTCGCCCTAGCGGAACAAGAGACCCAGTACTTC.

This rearrangement joins TRBV6-1 to TRBJ2-4; maybe TRBD2 (6 bases). CDR1 MNHNS and CDR2 SASEGT come from the germline V gene. V lost 0 bases and J 9 bases, leaving 12 bases between the germline ends. There are 14 residues in the CDR3. In DNA, the CDR3 is TGTGCCAGCAGTGAAGCGACGGGGGAAGGCATTCAGTACTTC. Its protein is CASSEATGEGIQYF.

The chain recombines TRBV5-1 with TRBJ1-2, with 7 positions matching TRBD1. With V trimmed by 2 bases and J by 7 bases, 8 bases remained unmatched. The CDR3 consists of 14 residues. Germline lookup yields CDR1 SGHRS and CDR2 YFSETQ. The CDR3 loop reads CASSFDQGVGGYTF. DNA for the CDR3: TGCGCCAGCAGCTTCGATCAGGGGGTCGGTGGCTACACCTTC. Based on the CDR3 plus reference TRBV5-1 and TRBJ1-2, the full variable domain is KAGVTQTPRYLIKTRGQQVTLSCSPISGHRSVSWYQQTPGQGLQFLFEYFSETQRNKGNFPGRFSGRQFSNSRSEMNVSTLELGDSALYLCASSFDQGVGGYTFGSGTRLTVV.

This rearrangement joins TRBV6-2 or TRBV6-3 to TRBJ2-5; a possible D gene is TRBD2 (5 bases). Trimming stripped 2 bases from V and 5 bases from J, with 18 bases between. Germline CDR1 is MNHEY and CDR2 is SVGEGT. This CDR3 is 16 amino acids long. Written as DNA, the CDR3 is TGTGCCAGCAGTTACCCCAAGAGGGCGCGATGGGAGACCCAGTACTTC. As protein: CASSYPKRARWETQYF.

The rearrangement links TRBV7-8 to TRBJ1-6; 9 bases match TRBD1. Trimming removed 1 base from V and 8 bases from J; junction bases left unmatched: 12. There are 18 residues in the CDR3. CDR1 and CDR2 from the germline V gene are SGHVS and FQNEAQ. The CDR3 loop reads CASSLVVGTGYMDSPLHF. As DNA, the CDR3 is TGTGCCAGCAGCTTAGTTGTAGGGACAGGGTATATGGATTCACCCCTCCACTTT.

The chain is built from TRBV29-1 and TRBJ2-1, with TRBD2 identical over 10 bases. This CDR3 comprises 13 residues. Trimming took 4 bases from V and 9 from J; bases not matched to a gene: 6. Germline V gives CDR1 SQVTM, CDR2 ANQGSEA. The CDR3 bases are TGCAGCGTTGTAAGCGGGGGGGCCGGTGAGCAGTTCTTC. Protein: CSVVSGGAGEQFF.

About this clone: This CDR3 is also generated by other DNA sequences in the sample. The chain joins TRBV7-2 to TRBJ1-5; 8 bases line up with TRBD1. The CDR3 covers 14 residues. The trim removed 5 bases at V and 4 bases at J, leaving 4 bases unmatched. Germline V gives CDR1 SGHTA, CDR2 FQGNSA. CDR3 DNA: TGTGCCAGCAGCCTGGACAGGGTAAATCAGCCCCAGCATTTT. It specifies CASSLDRVNQPQHF.

The chain recombines TRBV9 with TRBJ2-7; D remains ambiguous. Germline V gene lookup returns CDR1 SGDLS and CDR2 YYNGEE. V lost 4 bases, J lost 0 bases, and 20 bases lay in between. This CDR3 comprises 17 residues. The DNA of the CDR3 is TGTGCCAGCAGCTCAACGCATCCCAGAAATATCTCCTACGAGCAGTACTTC. Its protein product is CASSSTHPRNISYEQYF.

The genes are TRBV18 and TRBJ1-2; tentatively, D is TRBD1 (6 bases). The germline CDR1 and CDR2 sequences are KGHSH and LQKENI. The CDR3 runs 13 residues. The V and J ends lost 6 bases and 8 bases respectively, with 16 bases between them. The CDR3 DNA follows: TGTGCCAGCTCCCTCAGGGGAATTGGAGGCTACACCTTC. It yields the protein CASSLRGIGGYTF.

The chain couples TRBV24-1 to TRBJ2-2, with 7 bases identical to TRBD1. V lost 3 bases to trimming and J lost 6 bases; unmatched junction nucleotides: 9. This CDR3 is 16 amino acids long. CDR1 is KGHDR and CDR2 is SFDVKD in the germline V gene. The CDR3 DNA reads TGTGCCACCAGTGATACGACAGGGTCGTCTGCCGGGGAGCTGTTTTTT. Its translation is CATSDTTGSSAGELFF.

The chain has TRBV28 and TRBJ1-1; 10 nucleotides match TRBD1. The CDR3 loop spans 15 amino acids. V shed 6 bases, J shed 3 bases, and the junction held 7 bases outside the gene matches. From germline, CDR1 is MDHEN and CDR2 SYDVKM. CDR3 nucleotide sequence: TGTGCCAGCAGGAGACAGGGGGCGGCAGACACTGAAGCTTTCTTT. Protein: CASRRQGAADTEAFF.

This rearrangement joins TRBV7-7 to TRBJ2-5; the match to TRBD2 covers 8 bases. The CDR3 has 15 residues. CDR1 is SSHAT and CDR2 is FNYEAQ in the germline V gene (reference sequence). J was trimmed by 5 bases and V by 3 bases; bases with no gene match: 8. CDR3 protein: CASSFPGGAPETQYF. CDR3 in DNA: TGTGCCAGCAGCTTCCCGGGGGGGGCCCCTGAGACCCAGTACTTC.

The chain has TRBV19 and TRBJ2-1; 8 nucleotides align to TRBD1. The CDR3 extends over 15 amino acids. Looked up from germline, CDR1 is LNHDA and CDR2 is SQIVND (reference sequence). The V segment lost 6 bases and the J segment 7 bases; nucleotides outside the gene matches: 11. The CDR3 sequence is CASRPDRGSRNEQFF. In nucleotides, the CDR3 is TGTGCCAGTAGACCAGACAGGGGTTCACGGAATGAGCAGTTCTTC.

V usage is TRBV12-3 or TRBV12-4 and J usage is TRBJ2-1; TRBD1 might be the D (5 bases). CDR3 size: 13 residues. V was pared by 2 bases and J by 6 bases, with 8 bases between. The CDR3: CASSLYQGNEQFF. CDR3 nucleotides: TGTGCCAGCAGTTTATATCAGGGCAATGAGCAGTTCTTC.

The chain is built from TRBV4-3 and TRBJ2-7; the match to TRBD1 covers 11 bases. Trimming cost V 1 base and J 5 bases; bases outside gene matches: 7. From germline, CDR1 is LGHNA and CDR2 YSLEER. The CDR3 is made up of 16 amino acids. The CDR3: CASSQGPPGQGDEQYF. Written as DNA, the CDR3 is TGCGCCAGCAGCCAAGGGCCCCCGGGACAGGGGGACGAGCAGTACTTC.

The chain uses TRBV9 and TRBJ2-5; 7 bases map to TRBD2. There are 16 residues in the CDR3. Germline CDR1 and CDR2: SGDLS and YYNGEE. J gave up 2 bases and V 3 bases, and 10 bases lay outside the gene matches. The CDR3 region has the DNA TGTGCCAGCAGCGACAGGCCTAGCGGCAATCAAGAGACCCAGTACTTC. Translation gives CASSDRPSGNQETQYF.

This chain links TRBV7-2 with TRBJ1-5; 8 nucleotides match TRBD1. Germline assignment: CDR1 SGHTA and CDR2 FQGNSA. The CDR3 sequence is 14 residues long. Trimming removed 5 bases from V and 4 bases from J; junction bases left unmatched: 4. The CDR3 sequence is CASSTNRGNQPQHF. CDR3 in DNA: TGTGCCAGCAGCACCAACAGGGGGAATCAGCCCCAGCATTTT.

The rearrangement uses TRBV18 and TRBJ2-1; 9 nucleotides align to TRBD2. Germline CDR1 KGHSH, CDR2 LQKENI. V shed 3 bases, J shed 5 bases, and the junction held 11 bases outside the gene matches. The CDR3 covers 17 residues. The CDR3 loop reads CASSPTIGLATNNEQFF. The CDR3 coding sequence is TGTGCCAGCTCACCGACGATCGGACTAGCGACTAACAATGAGCAGTTCTTC.

V is TRBV18 and J is TRBJ1-5, with 7 bases identical to TRBD1. Germline CDR1 KGHSH, CDR2 LQKENI. V lost 3 bases to trimming and J lost 6 bases; unmatched junction nucleotides: 8. The CDR3 consists of 15 residues. The chain's CDR3 is CASSPPDRLGQPQHF. The CDR3 nucleotides are TGTGCCAGCTCACCCCCGGACAGGCTCGGTCAGCCCCAGCATTTT.

The chain couples TRBV29-1 to TRBJ1-2; 12 bases fit TRBD1. V dropped 8 bases and J dropped 7; count of bases not matched to a gene: 5. Germline CDR1 reads SQVTM; CDR2 reads ANQGSEA. This CDR3 region has 12 residues. The CDR3 DNA reads TGCAGCATAGGGACAGGGGGCTTTGGCTACACCTTC. Translated, it gives CSIGTGGFGYTF.

This clone was seen a few times. The chain uses TRBV6-5 and TRBJ1-4; 8 nucleotides agree with TRBD1. J gave up 6 bases and V 11 bases, and 5 bases lay outside the gene matches. The germline gives CDR1 MNHEY, CDR2 SVGAGI. The CDR3 runs 12 residues. Here the CDR3 reads CAAQDRDEKLFF. CDR3 bases: TGTGCCGCCCAGGACAGGGATGAAAAACTGTTTTTT.

V and J are TRBV15 and TRBJ2-3; 7 bases are a match to TRBD1. V was pared by 8 bases and J by 2 bases, with 10 bases of the junction left unmatched. This CDR3 has 15 residues. CDR1 is LNHNV, CDR2 YYDKDF, per germline (reference sequence). CDR3 loop: CATRGGQRNTDTQYF. The CDR3 DNA follows: TGTGCCACCCGAGGGGGACAGAGAAACACAGATACGCAGTATTTT. Based on the CDR3 plus reference TRBV15 and TRBJ2-3, the full variable domain is DAMVIQNPRYQVTQFGKPVTLSCSQTLNHNVMYWYQQKSSQAPKLLFHYYDKDFNNEADTPDNFQSRRPNTSFCFLDIRSPGLGDTAMYLCATRGGQRNTDTQYFGPGTRLTVL.

The rearrangement links TRBV9 to TRBJ2-3, with TRBD1 identical over 9 bases. The CDR3 consists of 17 residues. CDR1 and CDR2 (germline): SGDLS, YYNGEE. V dropped 4 bases and J dropped 3; count of bases not matched to a gene: 12. For the CDR3, the DNA is TGTGCCAGCAGCCCCCGCTCGGGACAGGGTGGAACAGATACGCAGTATTTT. Encoded protein: CASSPRSGQGGTDTQYF.

The gene calls are TRBV25-1 and TRBJ1-2; D not resolved. This CDR3 has 13 residues. Deletions cut 4 bases from V and 7 bases from J, with 13 bases between. Germline V CDR1 and CDR2: MGHDK, SYGVNS. The CDR3 DNA reads TGTGCCAGCAGTGCAACAGAAAATTCTGGCTACACCTTC. Its translation is CASSATENSGYTF.

The chain has TRBV2 and TRBJ1-2; 9 bases agree with TRBD1. Unmatched junction bases numbered 8, after V lost 5 bases and J lost 7 bases. The CDR3 is 14 amino acids. Germline CDR1 and CDR2: SNHLY and FYNNEI. CDR3 DNA sequence: TGTGCCAGCAGTCCTCCGGGACAGGGTTTTGGCTACACCTTC. Translated, it gives CASSPPGQGFGYTF.

This chain joins TRBV28 and TRBJ2-7, with 13 bases that match TRBD2. Germline V lookup: CDR1 MDHEN, CDR2 SYDVKM. This CDR3 is built from 16 residues. The junction had 9 bases not matched to a gene; V was cut back by 10 bases and J by 0 bases. CDR3 residues: CATRGGLAGLSYEQYF. The CDR3 nucleotides are TGTGCCACACGAGGGGGACTAGCGGGACTCTCCTACGAGCAGTACTTC.

V is TRBV7-3 and J is TRBJ2-5; 8 bases are a match to TRBD2. J was trimmed by 4 bases and V by 3 bases; bases with no gene match: 4. The germline V gene has CDR1 SGHTA and CDR2 FQGTGA. This CDR3 spans 14 amino acids. CDR3 amino acids: CASSFGGRRETQYF. CDR3 coding DNA: TGTGCCAGCAGCTTCGGCGGGAGGAGAGAGACCCAGTACTTC.

The table lists this clone with a count of one. This chain joins TRBV18 and TRBJ2-5, with D maybe TRBD2 (6 bases). There are 13 residues in the CDR3. Trimming left V 3 bases short and J 5 bases short, with 10 bases between. CDR1 and CDR2 from the germline V gene are KGHSH and LQKENI. CDR3 nucleotide sequence: TGTGCCAGCTCACCCGGGACTCAGGAGACCCAGTACTTC. This translates into CASSPGTQETQYF.

This sequence joins TRBV6-5 and TRBJ1-1; 8 bases align to TRBD1. The CDR3 has 15 residues. V was pared by 4 bases and J by 1 base, with 5 bases of the junction left unmatched. The germline V gene has CDR1 MNHEY and CDR2 SVGAGI. The CDR3 DNA reads TGTGCCAGCAGTTGGACAGGGAGGAGGAACACTGAAGCTTTCTTT. This codes for CASSWTGRRNTEAFF.

J is TRBJ1-5 and V is TRBV3-1 (or the pseudogene TRBV3-2), with D possibly TRBD1 on 5 matching bases. The CDR3 is made up of 15 amino acids. Trimming removed 5 bases at V and 1 base at J, with 12 bases between. Germline V gene data show CDR1 as LGHDT and CDR2 as YNNKEL (reference sequence). The CDR3 bases are TGTGCCAGCAGCAACACAGGCCTCAGCAATCAGCCCCAGCATTTT. This encodes CASSNTGLSNQPQHF.